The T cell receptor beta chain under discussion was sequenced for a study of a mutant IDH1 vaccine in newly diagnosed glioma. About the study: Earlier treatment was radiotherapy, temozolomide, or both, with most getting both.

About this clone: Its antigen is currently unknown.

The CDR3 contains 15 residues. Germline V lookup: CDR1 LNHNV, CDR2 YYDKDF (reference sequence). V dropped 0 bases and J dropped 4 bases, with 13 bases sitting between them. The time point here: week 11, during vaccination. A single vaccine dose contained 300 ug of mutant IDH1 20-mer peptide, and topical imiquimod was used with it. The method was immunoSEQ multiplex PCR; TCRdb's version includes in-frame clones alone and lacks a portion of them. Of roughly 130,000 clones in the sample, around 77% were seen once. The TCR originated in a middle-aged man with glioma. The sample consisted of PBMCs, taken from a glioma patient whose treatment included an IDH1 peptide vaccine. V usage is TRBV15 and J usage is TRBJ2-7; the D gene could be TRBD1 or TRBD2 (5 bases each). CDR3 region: CATSRDPGPSYEQYF. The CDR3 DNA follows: TGTGCCACCAGCAGAGATCCGGGACCTTCGTACGAGCAGTACTTC.